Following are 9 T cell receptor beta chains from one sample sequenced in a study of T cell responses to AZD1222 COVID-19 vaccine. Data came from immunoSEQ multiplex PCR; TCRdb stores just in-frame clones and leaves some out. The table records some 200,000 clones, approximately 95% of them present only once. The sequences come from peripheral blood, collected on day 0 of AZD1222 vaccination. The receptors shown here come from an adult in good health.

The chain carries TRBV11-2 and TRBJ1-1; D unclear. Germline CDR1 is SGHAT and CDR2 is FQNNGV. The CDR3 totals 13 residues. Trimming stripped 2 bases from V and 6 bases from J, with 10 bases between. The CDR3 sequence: CASSLLSPAEAFF. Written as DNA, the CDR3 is TGTGCCAGCAGCTTATTAAGTCCGGCTGAAGCTTTCTTT.

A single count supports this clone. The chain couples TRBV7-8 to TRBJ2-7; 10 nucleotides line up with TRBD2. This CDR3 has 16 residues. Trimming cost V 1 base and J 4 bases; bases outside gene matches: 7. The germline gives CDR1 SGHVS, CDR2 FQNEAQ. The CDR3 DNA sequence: TGTGCCAGCAGCTTAGAGGGTAGCGGGGGGTTATACGAGCAGTACTTC. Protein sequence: CASSLEGSGGLYEQYF.

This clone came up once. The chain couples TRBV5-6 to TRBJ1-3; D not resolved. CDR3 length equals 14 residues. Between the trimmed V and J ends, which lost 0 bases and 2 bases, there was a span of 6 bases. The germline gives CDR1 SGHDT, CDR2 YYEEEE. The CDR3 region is CASSLDRTGNTIYF. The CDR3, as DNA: TGTGCCAGCAGCTTGGACAGAACTGGAAACACCATATATTTT.

The CDR3 sequence: CSVRPRFTYGYTF. The CDR3 coding sequence is TGCAGCGTTCGGCCTCGATTTACATATGGCTACACCTTC. V is TRBV29-1 and J is TRBJ1-2; the D is unclear. Germline values: CDR1 SQVTM, CDR2 ANQGSEA. V lost 5 bases to trimming and J lost 5 bases, with 15 bases between them. The CDR3 spans 13 residues.

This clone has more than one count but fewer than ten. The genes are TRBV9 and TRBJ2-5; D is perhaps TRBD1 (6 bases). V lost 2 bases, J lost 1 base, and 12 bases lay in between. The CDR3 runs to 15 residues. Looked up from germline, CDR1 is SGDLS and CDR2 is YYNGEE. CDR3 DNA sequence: TGTGCCAGCAGCGTCTTCGGGACACCCCAAGAGACCCAGTACTTC. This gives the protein CASSVFGTPQETQYF.

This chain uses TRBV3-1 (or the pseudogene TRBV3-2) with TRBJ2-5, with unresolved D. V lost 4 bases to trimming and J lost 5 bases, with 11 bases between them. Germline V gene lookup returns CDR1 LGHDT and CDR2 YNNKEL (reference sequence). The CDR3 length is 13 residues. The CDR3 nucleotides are TGTGCCAGCAGCCCTAGTTACGGGGAGACCCAGTACTTC. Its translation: CASSPSYGETQYF.

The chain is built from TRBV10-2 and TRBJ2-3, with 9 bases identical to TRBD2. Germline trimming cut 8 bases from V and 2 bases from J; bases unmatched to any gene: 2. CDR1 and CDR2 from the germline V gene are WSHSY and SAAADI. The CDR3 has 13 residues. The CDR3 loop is CASSSGDTDTQYF. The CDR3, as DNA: TGCGCCAGCTCTAGCGGGGACACAGATACGCAGTATTTT.

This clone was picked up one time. DNA of the CDR3: TGCAGCGCCGAGGTCGAGACCCAGTACTTC. Translation: CSAEVETQYF. This chain uses TRBV29-1 with TRBJ2-5, with unresolved D. V lost 7 bases and J lost 5, with 8 bases in between. Germline CDR1 is SQVTM and CDR2 is ANQGSEA. The CDR3 runs to 10 residues.

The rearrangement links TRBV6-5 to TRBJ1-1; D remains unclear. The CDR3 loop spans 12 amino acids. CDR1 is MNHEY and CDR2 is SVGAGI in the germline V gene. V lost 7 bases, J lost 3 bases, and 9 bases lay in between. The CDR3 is CASIRVDTEAFF. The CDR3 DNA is TGTGCCAGCATCCGGGTCGACACTGAAGCTTTCTTT.